This entry concerns a single TCR beta chain. This clonotype was detected ten times or more. Its antigen specificity is not known. Base qualities are not at hand, and no much larger clone is one base apart. The sample belongs to a study of T cells in Graves' hyperthyroidism and ophthalmopathy (dated by TCRdb to between 2018 and 2021). At the level of the whole study: Peripheral blood was collected at initial diagnosis, before any treatment. To identify distinguishing TCR V-J signatures, a discovery cohort of 95 to 100 patients was used, comprising some 43 with Graves' ophthalmopathy and around 57 with stable Graves' hyperthyroidism. Thyroid tissue and blood T-cell repertoires from six Graves' hyperthyroidism patients were also compared in the study. Following sampling, methimazole starting at 30 mg daily was given to hyperthyroidism patients, and high-dose intravenous methylprednisolone was given to ophthalmopathy patients. The roughly 99 discovery patients were divided at random into training and test sets in a 7:3 ratio. According to the paper, TCR Vbeta CDR3 sequencing was carried out on 135 peripheral blood samples, which came from fewer than 50 ophthalmopathy, 80 or so hyperthyroidism and some 17 progressor patients. Prospective prediction of ophthalmopathy was tested in an independent validation cohort consisting of 18 hyperthyroidism patients and some 17 patients who later progressed to ophthalmopathy. The investigation overall reported the following: During validation, the model predicted progression to ophthalmopathy a median of around 7 months ahead of onset, with just under 71% sensitivity and almost 75% specificity. A model built on a 13 V-J signature distinguished ophthalmopathy from stable hyperthyroidism, reaching roughly 88% sensitivity and about 81% specificity in cross-validation and 80%/75% in testing. Sample size was not statistically predetermined, and investigators were not blinded to group allocation. Blood samples also contained most of the expanded thyroid clonotypes (frequency above 0.001), which suggests that blood repertoires may reflect thyroid immune responses.

Graves' hyperthyroidism was defined as stable when no progression to ophthalmopathy occurred over 18 months of follow-up. The hyperthyroidism patients were between 18 and 65 years old and newly diagnosed, with a disease duration of less than 2 months. Exclusion was applied to patients with uncontrolled infections, other autoimmune diseases, pregnancy or lactation. Clinical symptoms, serum thyroxine and TRAb, thyroid ultrasound, and orbital computed tomography formed the basis for the diagnoses. PBMCs were separated from 8 to 10 ml of fresh peripheral blood using Ficoll-Paque density gradient centrifugation. Total RNA was extracted with Trizol reagent, and quality was checked on an Agilent 2100 Bioanalyzer. Amplification of TCR beta CDR3 regions was carried out from RNA transcripts. A first-round RT-PCR of the TCR CDR3 used the HTBI primer set with the Qiagen OneStep RT-PCR kit. Libraries were constructed in a second round of multiplex PCR, after which size selection and purification were carried out. Libraries were sequenced paired-end with 100 bp reads on an Illumina HiSeq2000. Under the source paper's analysis protocol: Raw data were processed with SOAPnuke, discarding reads with adapters, uncalled bases, mean Phred below 15, or no exact constant-primer or identifier match. High-quality paired reads were merged using COPE v1.2.5, and each unique nucleotide sequence was defined as a clonotype. Clonotypes were aligned to IMGT TRBV, TRBD and TRBJ reference segments using MiTCR v1.1. Only V-J combinations with frequency above 0.0001, covering 99% to 99.2% of repertoires, were analysed. The TCS score was defined as F50 (clonal expansion) divided by E x V (chaos), with BLOSUM62-based TCRdist calculated between CDR3 peptides within each V-J. Welch's t-statistics and random forest reduced approximately 520 V-J features to roughly 13, which were used in a naive Bayes classifier (R e1071). TCRdb reworked the public reads: Q25 trimming with fastp, MiXCR clone assembly, productive beta chains retained. Rows are combined by CDR3 protein, so each entry shows the most common genes and DNA. The V and J calls follow TCRdb's processing rather than the paper's. Recorded for this sample are some 300,000 distinct CDR3 sequences; around 16% of them occurred a single time. Approximately 33% of the sample is taken by the ten largest.

The CDR3 sequence holds 15 residues, the cysteine and phenylalanine included. The DNA shown is the 45-base CDR3, in frame from base 1. Per the germline V gene, MNHNS is the CDR1 and SASEGT is the CDR2. V lost 5 bases and J lost 3 bases, and the count of bases not matched to a germline gene is 5. Recombination connected TRBV6-1 to TRBJ2-7; TRBD2 aligns with 12 central bases. This TCR was sampled from a man aged 25 to 40 with Graves' hyperthyroidism. The sample comprised blood. The DNA is TGTGCCAGCAGTTTAGAGACTAGCGGGAGCTACGAGCAGTACTTC. Its product reads: CASSLETSGSYEQYF.